The 3 T cell receptor beta chains given below trace back to one sample, sequenced in a study of blood T cell repertoires in COVID-19. Measured with immunoSEQ multiplex PCR; TCRdb has only the in-frame clones, and not every one. The sample includes a few hundred thousand clones, around 80% of them seen just once. The sample taken for sequencing was peripheral blood. These receptors were obtained from a human donor in a cohort sampled during active COVID-19.

The gene calls are TRBV19 and TRBJ2-1, with 9 bases matching TRBD2. The CDR3 extends over 18 amino acids. Germline CDR1 LNHDA, CDR2 SQIVND (reference sequence). Germline trimming cut 1 base from V and 0 bases from J; bases unmatched to any gene: 7. The chain's CDR3 is CASSIVASGESSYNEQFF. DNA for the CDR3: TGTGCCAGTAGTATAGTCGCTAGCGGGGAGAGCTCCTACAATGAGCAGTTCTTC.

J is TRBJ1-5 and V is TRBV28; maybe TRBD1 (6 bases). The CDR3 runs 12 residues. V lost 10 bases to trimming and J lost 9 bases, with 16 bases between them. Germline loops: CDR1 MDHEN, CDR2 SYDVKM. The CDR3 DNA follows: TGTGCCACGAGGGACACGGATGGGCCCCAGCATTTT. It is translated as CATRDTDGPQHF.

The chain joins TRBV24-1 to TRBJ2-7, with D perhaps TRBD2 (6 bases). Germline V gene lookup returns CDR1 KGHDR and CDR2 SFDVKD. This CDR3 is 13 amino acids long. Trimming took 2 bases from V and 6 from J, leaving 10 bases between them. DNA for the CDR3: TGTGCCACCAGTGATTGGGGAGGCCGCGAGCAGTACTTC. Translating gives CATSDWGGREQYF.